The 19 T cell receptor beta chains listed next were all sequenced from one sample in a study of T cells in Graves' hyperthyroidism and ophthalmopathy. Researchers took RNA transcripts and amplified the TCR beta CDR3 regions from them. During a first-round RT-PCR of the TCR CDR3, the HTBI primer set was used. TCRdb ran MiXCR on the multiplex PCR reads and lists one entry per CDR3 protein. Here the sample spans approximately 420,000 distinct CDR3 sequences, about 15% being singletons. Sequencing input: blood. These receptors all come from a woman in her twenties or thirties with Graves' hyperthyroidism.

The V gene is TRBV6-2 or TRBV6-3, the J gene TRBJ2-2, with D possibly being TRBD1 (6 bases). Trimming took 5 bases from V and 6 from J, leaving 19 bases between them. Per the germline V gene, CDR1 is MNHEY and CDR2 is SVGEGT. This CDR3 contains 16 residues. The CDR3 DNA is TGTGCCAGCAGTGCCGCCAGGGGAATCAACGCCGGGGAGCTGTTTTTT. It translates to CASSAARGINAGELFF.

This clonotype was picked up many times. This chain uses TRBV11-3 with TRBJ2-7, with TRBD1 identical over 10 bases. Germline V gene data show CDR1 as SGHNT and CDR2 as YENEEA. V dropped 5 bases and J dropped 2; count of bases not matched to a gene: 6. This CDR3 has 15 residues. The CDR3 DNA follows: TGTGCCAGCAGCGGGGGACAGGGGTCTGCCTACGAGCAGTACTTC. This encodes CASSGGQGSAYEQYF.

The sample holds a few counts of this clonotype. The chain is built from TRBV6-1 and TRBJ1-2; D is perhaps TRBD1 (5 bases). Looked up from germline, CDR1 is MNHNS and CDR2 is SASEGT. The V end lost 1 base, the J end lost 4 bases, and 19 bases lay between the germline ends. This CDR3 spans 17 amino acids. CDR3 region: CASSEDRSGSPSYGYTF. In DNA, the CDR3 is TGTGCCAGCAGTGAAGACAGGTCCGGGTCCCCATCCTATGGCTACACCTTC.

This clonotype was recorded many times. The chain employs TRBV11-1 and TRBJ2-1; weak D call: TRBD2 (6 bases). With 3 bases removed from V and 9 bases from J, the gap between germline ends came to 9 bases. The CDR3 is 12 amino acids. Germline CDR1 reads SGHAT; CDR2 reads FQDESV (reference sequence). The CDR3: CASSFRESEQFF. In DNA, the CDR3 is TGTGCCAGCAGCTTTCGGGAGTCTGAGCAGTTCTTC.

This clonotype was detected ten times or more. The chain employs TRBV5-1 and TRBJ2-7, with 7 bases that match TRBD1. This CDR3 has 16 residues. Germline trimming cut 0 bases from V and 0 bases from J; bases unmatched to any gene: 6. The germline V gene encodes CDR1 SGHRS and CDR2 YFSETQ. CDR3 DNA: TGCGCCAGCAGCTTGGGTCGACAGGGTCGCTCCTACGAGCAGTACTTC. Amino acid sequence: CASSLGRQGRSYEQYF.

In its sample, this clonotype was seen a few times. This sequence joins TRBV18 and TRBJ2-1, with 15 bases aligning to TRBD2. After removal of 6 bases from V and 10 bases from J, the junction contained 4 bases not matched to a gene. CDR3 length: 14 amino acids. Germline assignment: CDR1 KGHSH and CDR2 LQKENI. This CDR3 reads CASSPGLAGGEQFF. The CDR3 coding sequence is TGTGCCAGCTCCCCGGGACTAGCGGGAGGCGAGCAGTTCTTC.

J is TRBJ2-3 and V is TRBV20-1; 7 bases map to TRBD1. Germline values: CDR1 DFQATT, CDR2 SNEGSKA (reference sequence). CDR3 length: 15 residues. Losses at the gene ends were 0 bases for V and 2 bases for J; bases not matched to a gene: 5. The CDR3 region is CSARDRDSITDTQYF. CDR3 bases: TGCAGTGCTAGAGATCGGGACAGCATCACAGATACGCAGTATTTT.

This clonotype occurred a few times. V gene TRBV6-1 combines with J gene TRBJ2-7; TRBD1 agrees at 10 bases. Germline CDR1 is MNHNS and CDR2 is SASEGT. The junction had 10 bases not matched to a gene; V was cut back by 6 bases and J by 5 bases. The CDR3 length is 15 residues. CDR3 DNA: TGTGCCAGCAGCATAGGGACAGGGGACCTGGACGAGCAGTACTTC. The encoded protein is CASSIGTGDLDEQYF.

The CDR3 nucleotides are TGTGCCAGCAGTGAAAGGGTGACAGGGTTAGCCAAAAACATTCAGTACTTC. This sequence encodes CASSERVTGLAKNIQYF. The V call is TRBV2, the J call TRBJ2-4; 7 nucleotides agree with TRBD1. Germline-derived CDR1 and CDR2 are SNHLY and FYNNEI. V shed 2 bases, J shed 0 bases, and the junction held 7 bases outside the gene matches. This CDR3 spans 17 amino acids.

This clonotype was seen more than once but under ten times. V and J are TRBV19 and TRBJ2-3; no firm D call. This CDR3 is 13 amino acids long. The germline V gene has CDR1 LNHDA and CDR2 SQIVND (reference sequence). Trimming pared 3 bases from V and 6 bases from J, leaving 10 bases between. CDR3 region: CASSIAKVDTQYF. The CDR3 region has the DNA TGTGCCAGTAGTATTGCCAAGGTGGATACGCAGTATTTT.

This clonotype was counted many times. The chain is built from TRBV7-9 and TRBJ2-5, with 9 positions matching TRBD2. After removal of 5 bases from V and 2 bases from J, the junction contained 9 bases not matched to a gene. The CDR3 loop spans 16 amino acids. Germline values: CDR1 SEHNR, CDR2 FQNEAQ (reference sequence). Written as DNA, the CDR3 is TGTGCCAGCAGCCCCCCTAGAGGACTAGCGCAAGAGACCCAGTACTTC. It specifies CASSPPRGLAQETQYF.

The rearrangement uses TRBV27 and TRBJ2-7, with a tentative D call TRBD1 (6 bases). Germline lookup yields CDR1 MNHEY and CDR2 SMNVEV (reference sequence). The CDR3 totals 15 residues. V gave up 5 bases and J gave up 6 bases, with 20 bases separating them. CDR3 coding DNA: TGTGCCAGCAGTCCACTCCCGGGACATACGGCCGAGCAGTACTTC. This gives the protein CASSPLPGHTAEQYF.

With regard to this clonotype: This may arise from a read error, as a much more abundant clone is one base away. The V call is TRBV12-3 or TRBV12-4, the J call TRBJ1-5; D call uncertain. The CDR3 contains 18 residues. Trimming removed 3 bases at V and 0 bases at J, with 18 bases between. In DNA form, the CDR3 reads TGTGCCAGCAGTTTCAGTCAGGCGGCGAAATATAGCAATCAGCCCCAGCATTTT. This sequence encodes CASSFSQAAKYSNQPQHF.

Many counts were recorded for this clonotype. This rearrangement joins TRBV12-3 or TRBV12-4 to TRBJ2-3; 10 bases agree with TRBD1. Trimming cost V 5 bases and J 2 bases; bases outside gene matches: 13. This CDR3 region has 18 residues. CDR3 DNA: TGTGCCAGCAGTACGGGACAGGGGAGGGCCAGCCCCACAGATACGCAGTATTTT. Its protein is CASSTGQGRASPTDTQYF.

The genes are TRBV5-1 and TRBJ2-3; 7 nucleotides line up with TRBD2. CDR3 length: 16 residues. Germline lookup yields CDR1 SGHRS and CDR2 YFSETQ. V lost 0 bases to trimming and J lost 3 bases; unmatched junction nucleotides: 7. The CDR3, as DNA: TGCGCCAGCAGCTTGGCCGGAATTAGCGGGACAGATACGCAGTATTTT. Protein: CASSLAGISGTDTQYF. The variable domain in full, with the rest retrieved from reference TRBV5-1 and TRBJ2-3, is KAGVTQTPRYLIKTRGQQVTLSCSPISGHRSVSWYQQTPGQGLQFLFEYFSETQRNKGNFPGRFSGRQFSNSRSEMNVSTLELGDSALYLCASSLAGISGTDTQYFGPGTRLTVL.

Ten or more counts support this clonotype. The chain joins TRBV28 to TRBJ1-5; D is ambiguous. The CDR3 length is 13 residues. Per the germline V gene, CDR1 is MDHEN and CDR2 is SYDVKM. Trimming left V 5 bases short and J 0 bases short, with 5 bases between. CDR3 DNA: TGTGCCAGCAGTGGATATAGCAATCAGCCCCAGCATTTT. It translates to CASSGYSNQPQHF.

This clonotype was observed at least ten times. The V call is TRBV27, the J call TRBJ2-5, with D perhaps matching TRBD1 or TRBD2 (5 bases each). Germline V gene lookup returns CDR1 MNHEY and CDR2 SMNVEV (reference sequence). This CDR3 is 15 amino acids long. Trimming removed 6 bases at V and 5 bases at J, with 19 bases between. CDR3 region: CASSPVVRGRETQYF. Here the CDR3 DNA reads TGTGCCAGCAGCCCTGTAGTACGGGGACGCGAGACCCAGTACTTC.

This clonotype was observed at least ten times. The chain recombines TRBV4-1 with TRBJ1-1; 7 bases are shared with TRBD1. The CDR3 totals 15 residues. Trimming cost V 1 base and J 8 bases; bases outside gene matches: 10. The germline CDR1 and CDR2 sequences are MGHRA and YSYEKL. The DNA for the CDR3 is TGCGCCAGCAGCCAAGTCGTCAGGGGGAAATCCGAAGCTTTCTTT. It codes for CASSQVVRGKSEAFF.

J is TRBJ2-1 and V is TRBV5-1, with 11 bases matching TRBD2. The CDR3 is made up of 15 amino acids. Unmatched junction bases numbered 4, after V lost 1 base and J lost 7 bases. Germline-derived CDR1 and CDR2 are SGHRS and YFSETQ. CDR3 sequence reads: CASSLYLAGGNEQFF. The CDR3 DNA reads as TGCGCCAGCAGCTTGTACCTAGCGGGAGGAAATGAGCAGTTCTTC.